One sample yielded the 2 T cell receptor beta chains listed below, sequenced in a study of human T cells and chemical hapten exposure. Time point described: patch test 3, about 24 weeks after DPC sensitization. Specified treatment: therapeutic diphenylcyclopropenone sensitization with weekly scalp DPC. TCRdb passed the RACE reads through MiXCR, listing each CDR3 protein once. The sample lists 55,000 to 75,000 distinct CDR3 sequences, approximately 13% occurring once. This specimen was whole blood, taken in connection with sensitization to the hapten diphenylcyclopropenone (DPC). All receptors derive from a man aged 25 to 40 with alopecia areata. Some clones in this sample may be carry-over from other donors' samples.

At least ten counts were recorded for this clonotype. This chain uses TRBV6-5 with TRBJ1-4; D not certain. V lost 5 bases and J lost 0, with 10 bases in between. CDR1 is MNHEY, CDR2 SVGAGI, per germline. The CDR3 loop spans 15 amino acids. The CDR3 here is CASSPSGTTNEKLFF. DNA for the CDR3: TGTGCCAGCAGTCCGAGCGGTACAACTAATGAAAAACTGTTTTTT.

This clonotype was recorded many times. This rearrangement joins TRBV19 to TRBJ2-1, with 7 bases aligning to TRBD2. Germline CDR1 and CDR2: LNHDA and SQIVND (reference sequence). V lost 0 bases and J lost 5; bases outside the gene matches: 10. The CDR3 has 17 amino acids. The CDR3 here is CASSIDLLGGNDNEQFF. CDR3 nucleotide sequence: TGTGCCAGTAGTATAGATCTACTCGGGGGGAACGACAATGAGCAGTTCTTC.